Included here is one T cell receptor beta chain sequence, with context. Antigen unknown. Measured with immunoSEQ multiplex PCR; TCRdb has only the in-frame clones, and not every one. The data contain about 220,000 clones, 85% to 95% of them singletons. This sample is part of a study of T cell responses to AZD1222 COVID-19 vaccine. Trimming removed 1 base from V and 7 bases from J; junction bases left unmatched: 19. The CDR3 length is 19 residues. CDR1 is MNHNS and CDR2 is SASEGT in the germline V gene. Findings of the study overall: Females outnumbered males among donors, who were mostly white British; clonal diversity was possibly underestimated. In all cases, repertoires were sampled only after the peak T cell response.

The V gene is TRBV6-1, the J gene TRBJ1-5; 7 bases are a match to TRBD1. This receptor was identified in an adult in good health. The specimen was peripheral blood, collected on day 0 of MenACWY control vaccination. The chain's CDR3 is CASSEGKLGVGGYGQPQHF. In DNA, the CDR3 is TGTGCCAGCAGTGAAGGCAAACTGGGGGTAGGGGGCTATGGGCAGCCCCAGCATTTT.